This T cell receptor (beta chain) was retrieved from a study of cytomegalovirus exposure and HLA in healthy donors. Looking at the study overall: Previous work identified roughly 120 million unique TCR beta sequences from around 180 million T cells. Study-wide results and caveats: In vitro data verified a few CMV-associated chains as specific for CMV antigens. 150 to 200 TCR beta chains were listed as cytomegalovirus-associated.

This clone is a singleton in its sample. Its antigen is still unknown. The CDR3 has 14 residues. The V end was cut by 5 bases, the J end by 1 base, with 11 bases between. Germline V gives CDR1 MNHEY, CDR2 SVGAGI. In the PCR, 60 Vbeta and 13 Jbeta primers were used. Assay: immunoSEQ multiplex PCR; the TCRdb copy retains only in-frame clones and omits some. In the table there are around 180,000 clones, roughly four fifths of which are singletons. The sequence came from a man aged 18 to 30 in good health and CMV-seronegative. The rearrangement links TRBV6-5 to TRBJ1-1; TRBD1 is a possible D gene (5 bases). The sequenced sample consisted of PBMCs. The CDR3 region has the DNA TGTGCCAGCAGTAGGGGAACACAGAACACTGAAGCTTTCTTT. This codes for CASSRGTQNTEAFF.